Described below is a single T cell receptor (beta chain) sequence and its context. Its specificity is unknown. As to time point: week 5, during vaccination. Alongside topical imiquimod, each dose of vaccine comprised 300 ug of mutant IDH1 20-mer peptide. Those who donated had recent WHO grade 3 or 4 IDH1-mutant, ATRX-lost astrocytomas. This specimen belongs to a study of a mutant IDH1 vaccine in newly diagnosed glioma. Study-level information: The first vaccination came 4-6 weeks after radiotherapy alone, or with temozolomide cycles. A roughly 62% male, approximately 40% female split and a mean age of approximately 40 years characterized treated patients. Earlier therapy was either radiotherapy, temozolomide, or both, and most got both.

Libraries were prepared by immunoSEQ multiplex PCR; TCRdb keeps only in-frame clonotypes and omits some of them. Of more than 40,000 clones detected, roughly 78% appear once; the ten largest clones hold approximately 1.8%. The input for sequencing was PBMCs, taken from a glioma patient whose treatment included an IDH1 peptide vaccine. The receptor's source is a woman between 40 and 55 years old with glioma.

The CDR3 protein is CASSYAGQGGTDTQYF. The DNA of the CDR3 is TGTGCCAGCAGTTACGCCGGACAGGGGGGGACAGATACGCAGTATTTT. The V gene is TRBV6-5, the J gene TRBJ2-3; 10 bases are a match to TRBD1. Looked up from germline, CDR1 is MNHEY and CDR2 is SVGAGI. The length of the CDR3 is 16 residues. Trimming at V came to 2 bases and at J to 3 bases, leaving 5 bases not matched to a gene.